The 21 T cell receptor beta chains reported below all come from one sample, sequenced in a study of T-cell reconstitution after alpha-beta-depleted transplantation in children. During its preparation, the TCRbeta library received unique molecular identifiers. From the PCR reads, TCRdb called clonotypes with MiXCR, one entry per CDR3 protein. The sample consists of under 750,000 distinct CDR3 sequences, about 21% of them appearing once. The sequences come from PBMCs, mostly from graft donor cells, collected 360 days after TCRalphabeta/CD19-depleted stem cell transplant. Receptor source: a boy less than two years old who had a stem cell transplant for acute myeloid leukemia, so the T cells may come from the graft donor.

Only a few counts were recorded for this clonotype. V and J are TRBV12-1 and TRBJ2-7; TRBD1, the D gene given by the table, was not confirmed from the DNA. TRBV12-1 is a pseudogene segment. The CDR3 sequence is 14 residues long. The CDR3 region has the DNA TGTGCCAGCAGCTCCCCCTTACATTGCTACGAGCAGTACGTC. It is translated as CASSSPLHCYEQYV.

The chain links TRBV6-1 to TRBJ2-5; TRBD1 agrees at 10 bases. With 5 bases clipped from V and 1 base from J, the junction kept 4 bases outside the gene matches. The germline V gene has CDR1 MNHNS and CDR2 SASEGT. This CDR3 has 15 residues. CDR3 sequence (DNA): TGTGCCAGCAGTAAGGGACAGGGGCCCCAAGAGACCCAGTACTTC. This translates into CASSKGQGPQETQYF.

Many counts were recorded for this clonotype. The V call is TRBV5-1, the J call TRBJ2-7, with D hard to call. Germline V lookup: CDR1 SGHRS, CDR2 YFSETQ. V lost 4 bases to trimming and J lost 4 bases, with 15 bases between them. The CDR3 is 14 amino acids. The CDR3 reads CASSPSGGVYEQYF. CDR3 in DNA: TGCGCCAGCAGCCCATCAGGTGGGGTTTACGAGCAGTACTTC.

In this sample, this clonotype turned up many times. This sequence joins TRBV4-3 and TRBJ2-7; possible D gene TRBD2, 6 bases. Trimming left V 4 bases short and J 5 bases short, with 24 bases between. Germline CDR1 is LGHNA and CDR2 is YSLEER. CDR3 size: 17 residues. In DNA form, the CDR3 reads TGCGCCAGCAGCCCAAGGGTCCGTGGGGGGAGTTTCGACGAGCAGTACTTC. Its translation is CASSPRVRGGSFDEQYF.

This clonotype was detected a few times. This chain connects TRBV5-6 to TRBJ2-7; D is unclear. V dropped 2 bases and J dropped 6 bases, with 18 bases sitting between them. CDR3 length: 15 amino acids. Germline CDR1 and CDR2: SGHDT and YYEEEE. Written as DNA, the CDR3 is TGTGCCAGCAGCTTCCCCTCCCTAAGCGCCGTCGAGCAGTACGTC. Translation: CASSFPSLSAVEQYV.

The chain carries TRBV20-1 and TRBJ1-5; possible D gene TRBD1, 5 bases. V was cut by 2 bases and J by 0 bases, with 17 bases left in between. The CDR3 has 17 amino acids. Germline V gene data show CDR1 as DFQATT and CDR2 as SNEGSKA (reference sequence). CDR3 bases: TGCAGTGCTAGATACCTAAGGGACGGCGATAGCAATCAGCCCCAGCATTTT. Its protein is CSARYLRDGDSNQPQHF.

The genes are TRBV6-2 or TRBV6-3 and TRBJ2-1; no reliable D call. V lost 7 bases and J 8 bases, leaving 12 bases between the germline ends. Germline V gene data show CDR1 as MNHEY and CDR2 as SVGEGT. This CDR3 spans 12 amino acids. The CDR3 sequence: CASTHTVYEQFF. The CDR3 region has the DNA TGTGCCAGCACCCACACGGTGTATGAGCAGTTCTTC.

The V gene is TRBV20-1, the J gene TRBJ2-4; D may be TRBD1 (6 bases). Trimming removed 0 bases at V and 0 bases at J, with 12 bases between. Germline assignment: CDR1 DFQATT and CDR2 SNEGSKA (reference sequence). This CDR3 comprises 16 residues. DNA of the CDR3: TGCAGTGCTAGAGATTCGTGGGGGCTAGCCAAAAACATTCAGTACTTC. Its protein product is CSARDSWGLAKNIQYF.

The table lists this clonotype with a few counts. The rearrangement uses TRBV4-3 and TRBJ1-2, with 7 bases lining up with TRBD1. CDR3 length: 16 amino acids. The trim removed 0 bases at V and 5 bases at J, leaving 9 bases unmatched. Germline values: CDR1 LGHNA, CDR2 YSLEER. The CDR3 DNA is TGCGCCAGCAGCCAAGATCTTCTCCAGGGGGGATATGGCTACACCTTC. As protein: CASSQDLLQGGYGYTF.

This clonotype was recorded at least ten times. The rearrangement joins TRBV20-1 to TRBJ2-7, with D perhaps TRBD1 or TRBD2 (5 bases each). V gave up 0 bases and J gave up 6 bases, with 15 bases separating them. Per germline, CDR1 DFQATT and CDR2 SNEGSKA (reference sequence). This CDR3 comprises 14 residues. This CDR3 is CSAREAQGDGEQYV. CDR3 nucleotides: TGCAGTGCTAGAGAGGCGCAAGGGGACGGCGAGCAGTACGTC.

This clonotype was recorded a few times. The DNA for the CDR3 is TGTGCCAGCAGTCCCGACAGGAGCAGCTCCGCGAACACTGAAGCTTTCTTT. This encodes CASSPDRSSSANTEAFF. The rearrangement uses TRBV12-3 or TRBV12-4 and TRBJ1-1; TRBD1 is a possible D gene (6 bases). Trimming removed 5 bases from V and 1 base from J, with 20 bases in between. This CDR3 spans 17 amino acids.

This clonotype turned up a few times. V and J are TRBV10-3 and TRBJ2-5; D remains ambiguous. V dropped 3 bases and J dropped 4 bases, with 15 bases sitting between them. The germline CDR1 and CDR2 sequences are ENHRY and SYGVKD. The CDR3 spans 15 residues. CDR3 sequence (DNA): TGTGCCATCAGTGACCCCGACTCCCCGAGAGAGACCCAGTACTTC. It specifies CAISDPDSPRETQYF.

This chain uses TRBV5-1 with TRBJ2-2; D remains ambiguous. Trimming stripped 4 bases from V and 12 bases from J, with 19 bases between. This CDR3 region has 14 residues. The germline V gene encodes CDR1 SGHRS and CDR2 YFSETQ. As DNA, the CDR3 is TGCGCCAGCAGCCGTAAGGTAGACCGAGAAAAGCTGTTTTTT. Translating gives CASSRKVDREKLFF. The whole variable domain, filled in from reference TRBV5-1 and TRBJ2-2, reads KAGVTQTPRYLIKTRGQQVTLSCSPISGHRSVSWYQQTPGQGLQFLFEYFSETQRNKGNFPGRFSGRQFSNSRSEMNVSTLELGDSALYLCASSRKVDREKLFFGEGSRLTVL.

J is TRBJ2-1 and V is TRBV6-1; 9 bases match TRBD1. The V and J ends lost 6 bases and 9 bases, in that order; junction bases with no gene match: 15. Germline V CDR1 and CDR2: MNHNS, SASEGT. The CDR3 extends over 16 amino acids. CDR3 bases: TGTGCCAGCAGGGAACTCCCGGGACAGGGACGGGGTGAGCAGTTCTTC. This sequence encodes CASRELPGQGRGEQFF.

The J gene is TRBJ2-6, the V gene TRBV12-3 or TRBV12-4; D might be TRBD1 or TRBD2, each matching 6 bases. Deletions cut 5 bases from V and 0 bases from J, with 20 bases between. This CDR3 is built from 19 residues. The CDR3 region has the DNA TGTGCCAGCAGTCCACCTGCGGGGACACGAAGCTCTGGGGCCAACGTCCTGACTTTC. It specifies CASSPPAGTRSSGANVLTF.

The chain couples TRBV12-3 or TRBV12-4 to TRBJ2-2, with 12 positions matching TRBD2. The CDR3 covers 19 residues. V shed 3 bases, J shed 0 bases, and the junction held 8 bases outside the gene matches. CDR3 sequence (DNA): TGTGCCAGCAGTTTGGGGCTAGCGGGGGGGCGTGCGAACACCGGGGAGCTGTTTTTT. Its protein product is CASSLGLAGGRANTGELFF.

The V gene is TRBV6-2 or TRBV6-3, the J gene TRBJ2-7, with D possibly being TRBD1 or TRBD2 (5 bases each). Per the germline V gene, CDR1 is MNHEY and CDR2 is SVGEGT. Between the trimmed V and J ends, which lost 6 bases and 3 bases, there was a span of 12 bases. The CDR3 is 13 residues long. The CDR3: CASSSGGDYEQYF. The CDR3 DNA is TGTGCCAGCAGCAGTGGGGGAGACTACGAGCAGTACTTC.

V and J are TRBV7-2 and TRBJ2-1; 10 bases are shared with TRBD2. The germline V gene encodes CDR1 SGHTA and CDR2 FQGNSA. V was pared by 2 bases and J by 9 bases, with 7 bases of the junction left unmatched. This CDR3 contains 15 residues. The CDR3 here is CASSLHSGGATEQFF. CDR3 DNA sequence: TGTGCCAGCAGCTTACACAGCGGGGGGGCCACTGAGCAGTTCTTC.

In its sample, this clonotype was seen many times. V usage is TRBV12-3 or TRBV12-4 and J usage is TRBJ1-2, with D possibly TRBD1 on 6 matching bases. The CDR3 consists of 13 residues. Trimming stripped 6 bases from V and 2 bases from J, with 10 bases between. CDR3 loop: CASRPGQNYGYTF. The CDR3 region has the DNA TGTGCCAGCAGGCCAGGACAGAACTATGGCTACACCTTC.

CDR3 sequence (DNA): TGTGCCAGTGCTAATACAGGTGATGGTTCACCCCTCCACTTT. The encoded protein is CASANTGDGSPLHF. V is TRBV19 and J is TRBJ1-6; tentative D call: TRBD1 (5 bases). The CDR3 sequence is 14 residues long. V gave up 8 bases and J gave up 9 bases, with 17 bases separating them. CDR1 and CDR2 (germline): LNHDA, SQIVND (reference sequence). Full variable domain (remainder filled in from reference TRBV19 and TRBJ1-6): DGGITQSPKYLFRKEGQNVTLSCEQNLNHDAMYWYRQDPGQGLRLIYYSQIVNDFQKGDIAEGYSVSREKKESFPLTVTSAQKNPTAFYLCASANTGDGSPLHFGNGTRLTVT.

There are a few counts of this clonotype. This chain joins TRBV7-2 and TRBJ2-7, with D maybe TRBD2 (6 bases). CDR1 and CDR2 from the germline V gene are SGHTA and FQGNSA. Trimming cost V 1 base and J 5 bases, with 12 bases left between them. The CDR3 contains 14 residues. The CDR3: CASSLGGGADEQYF. The CDR3 DNA is TGTGCCAGCAGCTTAGGAGGAGGGGCCGACGAGCAGTACTTC. The full variable domain, rest sourced from reference TRBV7-2 and TRBJ2-7, is GAGVSQSPSNKVTEKGKDVELRCDPISGHTALYWYRQSLGQGLEFLIYFQGNSAPDKSGLPSDRFSAERTGGSVSTLTIQRTQQEDSAVYLCASSLGGGADEQYFGPGTRLTVT.